This record concerns one T cell receptor (beta chain) sequence. The antigen it recognizes is unknown. Base qualities are not at hand, and no much larger clone is one base apart. From the cysteine up to the phenylalanine, the CDR3 has a length of 13 residues. The only DNA kept is the CDR3, 39 bases in frame from the first base. Based on the germline V gene, the CDR1 and CDR2 sequences are MNHNS and SASEGT. The V end loses 7 bases and the J end loses 0 bases, and a stretch of 9 bases separates them. Libraries were made using the immunoSEQ multiplex PCR assay. For the multiplex PCR, a mixture combining 60 forward primers for TCR Vbeta segments and 13 reverse primers for TCR Jbeta segments was used. The CDR3 region of rearranged TCR beta genes was amplified from genomic DNA by a multiplex PCR assay. On the Illumina HiSeq System, the amplified TCR beta libraries were sequenced as 87-base-pair reads. The study's own analysis went as follows. A later analysis counted about 80 million unique TCR beta chains across the 500 to 850 repertoires, and around 12 million of these chains were shared by at least two donors. To remove PCR and sequencing errors, raw reads were error-corrected and collapsed into unique sequences using a nearest-neighbor algorithm that merged closely related sequences. CDR3 sequences were aligned to IMGT reference sequences to assign V, D and J gene segments. For a sequence to be retained, a match of at least six nucleotides was required to both a V gene segment and a J gene segment. Rearrangements were classified as productive when the CDR3 lacked stop codons and remained in frame with V and J, and all other rearrangements were classified as non-productive. Following IMGT convention, CDR3 was defined as the stretch from the second conserved V-encoded cysteine up to the conserved J-encoded phenylalanine. Sequences without an unambiguous match to a single V gene segment were excluded from the earlier analysis of about 600 of the donors. In an earlier analysis of some 590 of the donors, V segments were called functional above 56.7% productive rearrangements and were called segregating when the between-donor standard deviation exceeded 5%. A statistical classification framework was built to diagnose cytomegalovirus status from the catalog of TCR beta chain sequences. In a later analysis, V and J genes were assigned by comparing TCR nucleotide sequences against IMGT/GENE-DB human TR gene sequences. A later analysis assigned CDR3 sequences and most-parsimonious VDJ recombination scenarios with the TCRdist pipeline. In a later analysis, every TCR beta chain was defined by the combination of its CDR3 amino acid sequence and its V-gene family, and reads without a unique V-gene family were dropped. As a way to deal with suspected cross-contamination and a sequencing artifact, a later analysis dropped nearly 600 nucleotide sequences that were highly shared and had low generation probability. In a later analysis, a clonal expansion index for each public chain was calculated from normalized within-repertoire ranks of inferred template counts. Generation probabilities in a later analysis came from a VDJ recombination model fitted to out-of-frame rearrangements, and those results were checked against IGoR. In a later analysis, TCR-TCR, TCR-HLA and TCR-CMV co-occurrence was scored with hypergeometric tests, and a repertoire-size bias correction was applied to TCR pairs. False discovery rates were estimated in a later analysis by permuting HLA or CMV assignments 20 times. A later analysis grouped co-occurring TCRs with DBSCAN, adding TCRdist sequence similarity when clustering within HLA-allele-positive subsets. Repertoires with fewer than 30,000 or more than 120,000 public chains, plus five repertoires with anomalous nucleotide sharing, were excluded from co-occurrence clustering. TCRdb re-hosts the immuneACCESS table, in-frame sequences only. Its copies lack some clones; in the studies checked, an unresolved V gene accounts for under half of them, and the cause for the rest is not known. The V and J calls and clone size were taken over from that table, and D and trimming were inferred from the DNA. The sample data list more than 100,000 clones, and just over 65% of these were observed just once. The top ten hold about 1.6% of the sample.

The sample originates from a study of cytomegalovirus exposure and HLA in healthy donors (dated by TCRdb to about 2017). With respect to the entire study: In an earlier analysis of several hundred of the donors, roughly 300 Gb of sequence data and 120 million or so unique TCR beta sequences from roughly 200 million T cells were reported. An early release that covered some 630 HLA-typed donors contained about 300 gigabases of sequencing data and around 85 million unique TCR sequences. The genetic ancestry cluster associated with self-reported Caucasian donors included about 84% of the roughly 380 genotyped donors. The aim of the study was to test whether cataloging public T cell receptors could identify signatures of past pathogen exposure. The T cell repertoires of 550 to 850 subjects were profiled by immunosequencing and related to cytomegalovirus serostatus. A separate validation cohort of some 130 different subjects was used in addition to the approximately 700-subject first cohort. The study combined high-throughput TCR immunosequencing, statistical association of individual TCRs with disease status, and machine learning to predict cytomegalovirus infection status. To study patterns of TCR occurrence, a later analysis re-analyzed previously published TCR beta repertoires from hundreds of donors and added high-resolution HLA genotyping. In the later analysis, no new phenotypic data were used to find candidate immune exposures; instead, reliance was placed on TCR beta sequences and their occurrence across donors. In an earlier analysis of several hundred of the donors, high-throughput TCR beta sequencing was used to judge whether each TCR beta V gene segment behaved as functional or pseudogenic. Alongside the repertoire data, information on donor age, sex, ethnicity and CMV serostatus was compiled. A later genetic analysis used genome-wide SNP genotypes for about three fifths of the roughly 700 donors, treating that subset as a discovery cohort. Every discovery cohort repertoire had been produced on one sequencing platform. HLA typing covered class I and class II loci at four-digit resolution. The number of typed donors differed by locus: about 620-640 for A, B, C, DRB1 and DQB1; approximately 520 for DQA1; 606 for DPA1; and some 450 for DPB1. A few DR-DQ haplotypes were treated as single units for association and clustering because of strong linkage in the cohort. On average, over 200,000 unique TCR beta nucleotide sequences were sequenced per donor among 350 to 400 genotyped donors of the cohort, with around 19% of those sequences being non-productive. Study-wide findings and limitations: The study listed 170 or so TCR beta chains as associated with cytomegalovirus. A later analysis found that HLA-associated TCR beta chains were more clonally expanded and had lower generation probabilities than equally common non-associated chains. In a later genetic analysis, a missense DCLRE1C variant was associated with V-gene and J-gene trimming of TCR beta chains, and the association was replicated in an independent cohort. In a later analysis, most CMV-associated TCR beta chains were found to appear HLA-restricted, with HLA associations seemingly driven largely by CMV exposure. The authors suggested that the approach could potentially be generalized to other disease states and immunological phenotypes. A later analysis found that TCR association rates varied across HLA loci, with DRB1 alleles showing the most associated TCRs and HLA-C alleles the fewest. Because counts were too low, seventeen rarely observed V segments, including chromosome 9 orphons, were excluded from the earlier analysis of 587 of the donors. A later genetic analysis reported fewer N-insertions in productive TCRs among donors in an Asian-associated ancestry cluster than the approximately 670-donor mean. Strong co-occurrence of HLA alleles, especially DR and DQ, made assigning TCR associations to individual alleles difficult. The presence/absence analyses assumed that sequencing depth was roughly uniform across donors, and that assumption may not be true. Because HLA typing was unavailable for some donors at each locus, only the typed subset was used in association tests. Correlated functional status among segregating V segments might be attributable to linkage disequilibrium, but an unknown experimental factor could not be ruled out. A group of highly shared sequence variants was considered likely to be a technical artifact of the sequencing pipeline. Some IMGT-functional V segments, including TRBV6-2 and TRBV6-3, could not be told apart with the 87-base-pair reads, so those segments were excluded. A further reported finding was that TCR beta sequences accurately predicted the HLA-A and HLA-B alleles for most subjects in the first cohort. In both the original and validation cohorts, the classifier was reported to diagnose cytomegalovirus status with high specificity and sensitivity. In vitro tests confirmed that a few of the cytomegalovirus-associated TCR beta chains recognize cytomegalovirus antigens. At a false discovery rate of 0.05, a later analysis linked under 20,000 TCR beta sequences to specific HLA alleles. In this cohort, only TCR beta chains were sequenced, and detectable features were limited by the absence of alpha or paired-chain data. Across donors, most TCR sequences were observed very rarely, whereas some public TCRs were present in many individuals. Broadly in line with IMGT annotations, most TCR beta V segments showed up in productive rearrangements about 87% or about 30% of the time in an earlier analysis of approximately 640 of the donors. The only immune exposure information available for the cohort was CMV serostatus. In a later analysis, several top co-occurrence clusters were reported to appear linked to parvovirus B19, influenza, CMV and Epstein-Barr virus.

In total, fewer than 750 healthy bone marrow donors made up the cohort. At the time of sampling, all cohort members were nominally healthy, though unrecorded immune exposures were likely present. The donor was CMV seronegative and belonged to the group of 320 or so seronegative cohort members. A peripheral blood sample was provided by each donor, and peripheral blood mononuclear cells were used for TCR beta sequencing. The Qiagen DNeasy Blood Extraction Kit was used to extract genomic DNA from the blood cell samples. The sample taken for sequencing was PBMCs. The TCR was taken from a man between 18 and 35 years old in good health and CMV-seronegative. The V and J genes are TRBV6-1 and TRBJ1-2; no D segment can be confidently identified. The CDR3 protein: CASKFPANYGYTF. The nucleotide sequence is TGTGCCAGCAAATTTCCTGCTAACTATGGCTACACCTTC.